Listed below are T cell receptor beta chains from one sample, sequenced in a study of blood T cell repertoires in COVID-19. Sequencing used immunoSEQ multiplex PCR; TCRdb keeps in-frame clones, though not all of them. The sample holds about 370,000 clones, approximately 88% seen once. What was sequenced was peripheral blood. These receptor sequences come from a woman between 25 and 40 years old with COVID-19, enrolled during active disease. CDR3s include the opening cysteine and the closing phenylalanine or tryptophan. D genes are given only for firm matches. Clone size is stated in some rows and not others, as once, few, many or a class when expanded.

once,TRBJ1-1,TRBV7-9,TRBD1,TGTGCCAGCTATTCTACAGGACAGGGAGGAACTGAAGCTTTCTTT,CASYSTGQGGTEAFF
few,TRBJ1-4,TRBV9,TRBD1,TGTGCCAGCAGCCCCCACAGGGGTGCTAATGAAAAACTGTTTTTT,CASSPHRGANEKLFF
-,TRBJ1-2,TRBV11-2,-,TGTGCCAGCAGCTTACTCAGTGGTCGGACAGCGTATAACTATGGCTACACCTTC,CASSLLSGRTAYNYGYTF
-,TRBJ1-2,TRBV19,TRBD1,TGTGCCAGTAGTGAGAGGACAGGGCGGAAAACGGATGGCTACACCTTC,CASSERTGRKTDGYTF
-,TRBJ2-1,TRBV28,TRBD1,TGTGCCAGCAGTTTAGCGGACAGGGGGGCCTACAATGAGCAGTTCTTC,CASSLADRGAYNEQFF
-,TRBJ1-2,TRBV6-2/TRBV6-3,TRBD1,TGTGCCAGCAGTTACCCATGGGGACAGGCCCTGTATGGCTACACCTTC,CASSYPWGQALYGYTF
-,TRBJ1-1,TRBV5-6,TRBD1,TGTGCCAGCAGCTATGGACAGGGAATCACTGAAGCTTTCTTT,CASSYGQGITEAFF
-,TRBJ2-1,TRBV7-9,TRBD2,TGTGCCAGCAGCTTAGATGGCGGGGGGGCTTGGGAGCAGTTCTTC,CASSLDGGGAWEQFF
-,TRBJ2-2,TRBV29-1,-,TGCAGCGCCGTGGGGGGGAACACCGGGGAGCTGTTTTTT,CSAVGGNTGELFF
-,TRBJ2-1,TRBV11-3,TRBD2,TGTGCCAGCAGCTTAGAAGCGGGGGGGTACAATGAGCAGTTCTTC,CASSLEAGGYNEQFF
-,TRBJ1-5,TRBV4-3,-,TGCGCCAGCAGCCAATCCAGGGATCAGCCCCAGCATTTT,CASSQSRDQPQHF
-,TRBJ1-5,TRBV7-9,TRBD1,TGTGCCAGCAGCCCCGGACAGGGCAATCAGCCCCAGCATTTT,CASSPGQGNQPQHF
-,TRBJ2-2,TRBV19,-,TGTGCCAGTAGTGGACTTGGCCCCGCCGGGGAGCTGTTTTTT,CASSGLGPAGELFF
-,TRBJ2-1,TRBV5-1,TRBD1,TGCGCCAGCAGCCCGCGGGTCCAAGGGACAGCCTCCTACAATGAGCAGTTCTTC,CASSPRVQGTASYNEQFF
-,TRBJ1-1,TRBV6-6,-,TGTGCCAGCAGCCCACCGGGACATATGAACACTGAAGCTTTCTTT,CASSPPGHMNTEAFF
-,TRBJ1-5,TRBV6-5,-,TGTGCCAGCACCCCCCCGACATCACGATTGCCGCAGCATTTT,CASTPPTSRLPQHF
-,TRBJ2-1,TRBV2,-,TGTGCCAGCAGGGGGGCGGTCTCCTACAATGAGCAGTTCTTC,CASRGAVSYNEQFF
-,TRBJ1-2,TRBV29-1,TRBD1,TGCAGCGTGGGTCGGGACAGAATAAACTATGGCTACACCTTC,CSVGRDRINYGYTF
-,TRBJ2-7,TRBV6-2/TRBV6-3,TRBD2,TGTGCCAGCAGTTACCATCGACTAGCGGGGGCCGACTTCTCCTACGAGCAGTACTTC,CASSYHRLAGADFSYEQYF
-,TRBJ1-5,TRBV5-6,TRBD1,TGTGCCAGCAGCCGAGCCCCCGGGACAGGGTTCTTCATGGAGCCCCAGCATTTT,CASSRAPGTGFFMEPQHF
few,TRBJ1-3,TRBV5-1,TRBD1,TGCGCCAGCAGCAAGGGACAGGAATCCTCTGGAAACACCATATATTTT,CASSKGQESSGNTIYF
-,TRBJ1-1,TRBV7-8,-,TGTGCCAGCAGCTTCTTTCGCGGAGTCGGCCAGAACACTGAAGCTTTCTTT,CASSFFRGVGQNTEAFF
-,TRBJ1-2,TRBV10-1,TRBD1,TGCCCTCCCGGACAGGGAGGGAACACCTTC,CPPGQGGNTF